These 22 T cell receptor beta chains were sequenced from one sample in a study of T cell repertoires in cytomegalovirus infection. A single record per CDR3 protein comes from TCRdb applying MiXCR to the reads. The data contain fewer than 250,000 distinct CDR3 sequences, about 20% of them seen just once; the ten biggest clones take up about 20%. Sequenced: CD8+ T cells from PBMCs. These receptors all stem from a human donor in good health (CMV status not recorded). Some clones in this sample may be carry-over from other donors' samples.

This sequence joins TRBV15 and TRBJ2-7, with D unresolved. The length of the CDR3 is 14 residues. Trimming removed 0 bases at V and 3 bases at J, with 9 bases between. Germline CDR1 is LNHNV and CDR2 is YYDKDF (reference sequence). The CDR3 spells CATSRDPGNYEQYF. The CDR3 DNA follows: TGTGCCACCAGCAGAGATCCGGGCAACTACGAGCAGTACTTC. Using reference TRBV15 and TRBJ2-7 for the parts outside the CDR3, the full variable domain is DAMVIQNPRYQVTQFGKPVTLSCSQTLNHNVMYWYQQKSSQAPKLLFHYYDKDFNNEADTPDNFQSRRPNTSFCFLDIRSPGLGDTAMYLCATSRDPGNYEQYFGPGTRLTVT.

This sequence joins TRBV2 and TRBJ2-1, with D possibly being TRBD1 or TRBD2 (5 bases each). The CDR3 is 13 residues long. V was shortened by 6 bases and J by 8 bases, with 14 bases between the two germline ends. Germline-derived CDR1 and CDR2 are SNHLY and FYNNEI. The CDR3 region is CASRPGPPDEQFF. In nucleotides, the CDR3 is TGTGCCAGCAGACCGGGACCCCCAGATGAGCAGTTCTTC. The variable domain in full, with the rest retrieved from reference TRBV2 and TRBJ2-1, is EPEVTQTPSHQVTQMGQEVILRCVPISNHLYFYWYRQILGQKVEFLVSFYNNEISEKSEIFDDQFSVERPDGSNFTLKIRSTKLEDSAMYFCASRPGPPDEQFFGPGTRLTVL.

This clonotype was recorded at least ten times. This chain joins TRBV9 and TRBJ1-3; the match to TRBD1 covers 7 bases. The V and J ends lost 3 bases and 4 bases, in that order; junction bases with no gene match: 4. The germline CDR1 and CDR2 sequences are SGDLS and YYNGEE. CDR3 length equals 14 residues. CDR3 DNA sequence: TGTGCCAGCAGCGATACGACAGGGGGAAACACCATATATTTT. It codes for CASSDTTGGNTIYF.

This clonotype occurred many times. This chain joins TRBV2 and TRBJ2-7; 9 bases match TRBD1. The CDR3 loop spans 19 amino acids. J lost 0 bases, V lost 6 bases, and 18 bases had no gene match. Per germline, CDR1 SNHLY and CDR2 FYNNEI. The CDR3, as DNA: TGTGCCAGCAGCTATTTGGGTGGTGGGACAGGGCCTAGCTCCTACGAGCAGTACTTC. Translating it yields CASSYLGGGTGPSSYEQYF.

This sequence joins TRBV12-3 or TRBV12-4 and TRBJ1-2, with D maybe TRBD1 (5 bases). Trimming removed 6 bases from V and 4 bases from J, with 18 bases in between. The CDR3 is 15 residues long. The CDR3 reads CASRTGTGIPYGYTF. In DNA form, the CDR3 reads TGTGCCAGCAGGACCGGGACCGGGATTCCCTATGGCTACACCTTC.

This chain links TRBV7-6 with TRBJ2-3; weak D call: TRBD2 (5 bases). V was clipped by 4 bases and J by 4 bases, with 15 bases between them. CDR1 and CDR2 (germline): SGHVS, FNYEAQ. The CDR3 sequence is 15 residues long. In DNA, the CDR3 is TGTGCCAGCAGCTATCAGGACGGGGTATCAGATACGCAGTATTTT. This encodes CASSYQDGVSDTQYF.

The chain combines TRBV19 with TRBJ2-2; no clear D gene. The CDR3 consists of 14 residues. CDR1 LNHDA and CDR2 SQIVND come from the germline V gene (reference sequence). V lost 2 bases, J lost 3 bases, and 7 bases lay in between. DNA for the CDR3: TGTGCCAGTAGTATACCCCGCGACACCGGGGAGCTGTTTTTT. Translation gives CASSIPRDTGELFF. Full variable domain (remainder filled in from reference TRBV19 and TRBJ2-2): DGGITQSPKYLFRKEGQNVTLSCEQNLNHDAMYWYRQDPGQGLRLIYYSQIVNDFQKGDIAEGYSVSREKKESFPLTVTSAQKNPTAFYLCASSIPRDTGELFFGEGSRLTVL.

The J gene is TRBJ1-2, the V gene TRBV4-1; D gene ambiguous. The V and J ends lost 1 base and 2 bases respectively, with 11 bases between them. The germline V gene has CDR1 MGHRA and CDR2 YSYEKL. The CDR3 runs to 15 residues. The CDR3 spells CASSQGPLTNYGYTF. The CDR3 DNA reads TGCGCCAGCAGCCAAGGTCCCCTTACGAACTATGGCTACACCTTC.

This clonotype was seen at least ten times. The chain recombines TRBV2 with TRBJ2-2, with 9 bases that match TRBD2. There are 16 residues in the CDR3. Germline CDR1 is SNHLY and CDR2 is FYNNEI. The V gene end was trimmed by 3 bases and the J gene end by 0 bases; junction bases not matched to a gene: 2. CDR3 in amino acids: CASSDSGGANTGELFF. CDR3 sequence (DNA): TGTGCCAGCAGTGATAGCGGGGGCGCGAACACCGGGGAGCTGTTTTTT.

This chain uses TRBV7-6 with TRBJ2-7; 11 bases are shared with TRBD1. Germline CDR1 SGHVS, CDR2 FNYEAQ. V lost 0 bases, J lost 2 bases, and 0 bases stayed unmatched. The CDR3 length is 15 residues. CDR3 coding DNA: TGTGCCAGCAGCTTAGCGGACAGGGGGCCCTACGAGCAGTACTTC. Translated, it gives CASSLADRGPYEQYF.

This clonotype turned up a few times. The J gene is TRBJ2-5, the V gene TRBV5-4, with a possible D match to TRBD1 (5 bases). The CDR3 covers 13 residues. The ends were cut back, 4 bases at V and 7 bases at J, with 14 bases in the middle. Germline CDR1 reads SGHNT; CDR2 reads YYREEE (reference sequence). CDR3 loop: CASSPGDQGTQYF. The CDR3 DNA sequence: TGTGCCAGCAGCCCGGGCGACCAGGGGACCCAGTACTTC.

A few counts support this clonotype. The V call is TRBV5-1, the J call TRBJ2-7; weak D call: TRBD1 (5 bases). CDR3 length: 13 residues. The V gene's germline CDR1 is SGHRS and CDR2 YFSETQ. Trimming removed 0 bases from V and 5 bases from J, with 9 bases in between. The CDR3 is CASSLAGFDEQYF. Here the CDR3 DNA reads TGCGCCAGCAGCTTGGCAGGGTTCGACGAGCAGTACTTC.

In this sample, this clonotype turned up a few times. The chain is built from TRBV28 and TRBJ2-1; D assignment may be TRBD1 or TRBD2 (5 bases each). V shed 4 bases and J shed 9 bases, with 13 bases lying between them. The CDR3 is made up of 13 amino acids. Germline V gene data show CDR1 as MDHEN and CDR2 as SYDVKM. CDR3 nucleotides: TGTGCCAGCAGTTGGGGGAAGGCTTTTGAGCAGTTCTTC. Translation: CASSWGKAFEQFF.

V gene TRBV4-2 combines with J gene TRBJ2-5, with a possible D match to TRBD2 (6 bases). V lost 3 bases to trimming and J lost 4 bases, with 15 bases between them. Germline V gene sequence: CDR1 LGHNA, CDR2 YNFKEQ. The CDR3 is made up of 15 amino acids. The CDR3 coding sequence is TGTGCCAGCAGCCAGGACGTGGACTACGGAGAGACCCAGTACTTC. Protein sequence: CASSQDVDYGETQYF.

The table lists this clonotype with a few counts. V usage is TRBV7-6 and J usage is TRBJ2-5, with 8 bases identical to TRBD1. The germline V gene has CDR1 SGHVS and CDR2 FNYEAQ. This CDR3 comprises 13 residues. The junction had 3 bases not matched to a gene; V was cut back by 5 bases and J by 4 bases. DNA for the CDR3: TGTGCCAGCAGCGTCAGGGGGCGAGAGACCCAGTACTTC. This encodes CASSVRGRETQYF.

The V gene is TRBV19, the J gene TRBJ2-7; D gene unclear. CDR1 and CDR2 (germline): LNHDA, SQIVND (reference sequence). Trimming left V 3 bases short and J 2 bases short, with 5 bases between. The CDR3 runs to 12 residues. As DNA, the CDR3 is TGTGCCAGTAGTATGTCAGCCTACGAGCAGTACTTC. This gives the protein CASSMSAYEQYF. Variable domain in full (rest from reference TRBV19 and TRBJ2-7): DGGITQSPKYLFRKEGQNVTLSCEQNLNHDAMYWYRQDPGQGLRLIYYSQIVNDFQKGDIAEGYSVSREKKESFPLTVTSAQKNPTAFYLCASSMSAYEQYFGPGTRLTVT.

This clonotype was counted a few times. V gene TRBV6-5 combines with J gene TRBJ1-3, with D possibly matching TRBD1 (5 bases). Germline V gene lookup returns CDR1 MNHEY and CDR2 SVGAGI. The CDR3 is made up of 14 amino acids. The V and J ends lost 2 bases and 2 bases respectively, with 7 bases between them. DNA of the CDR3: TGTGCCAGCAGTTACGGGGCCGCTGGAAACACCATATATTTT. As protein: CASSYGAAGNTIYF.

The gene calls are TRBV5-1 and TRBJ1-1; a possible D gene is TRBD1 (6 bases). The CDR3 loop spans 13 amino acids. Trimming shortened V by 4 bases and J by 5 bases, and 12 bases separated the two germline ends. The germline gives CDR1 SGHRS, CDR2 YFSETQ. The CDR3 loop reads CASSPEGGTEAFF. The CDR3 coding sequence is TGCGCCAGCAGCCCGGAGGGGGGGACTGAAGCTTTCTTT.

This clonotype was seen a handful of times. The chain links TRBV20-1 to TRBJ1-1; D may be TRBD1 (5 bases). The germline V gene encodes CDR1 DFQATT and CDR2 SNEGSKA (reference sequence). CDR3 length: 11 residues. The germline V and J ends were trimmed by 3 bases and 6 bases, with 8 bases remaining between them. For the CDR3, the DNA is TGCAGTGCTAGGCAGGGAGCTGAAGCTTTCTTT. This encodes CSARQGAEAFF.

The gene calls are TRBV15 and TRBJ2-5, with no clear D. The CDR3 has 13 amino acids. V was cut by 4 bases and J by 2 bases, with 8 bases left in between. CDR1 is LNHNV and CDR2 is YYDKDF in the germline V gene (reference sequence). The CDR3 coding sequence is TGTGCCACCAGCATAGATTCTCAAGAGACCCAGTACTTC. This encodes CATSIDSQETQYF.

V gene TRBV5-6 combines with J gene TRBJ2-3, with D perhaps matching TRBD1 (5 bases). Trimming took off 0 bases at V and 2 bases at J, with 7 bases between the two ends. CDR3 length: 14 amino acids. The germline V gene encodes CDR1 SGHDT and CDR2 YYEEEE. This CDR3 reads CASSLATATDTQYF. CDR3 nucleotide sequence: TGTGCCAGCAGCTTGGCGACAGCCACAGATACGCAGTATTTT.

The chain couples TRBV4-2 to TRBJ1-2; D is possibly TRBD1 (6 bases). V dropped 5 bases and J dropped 4 bases, with 14 bases sitting between them. Germline V CDR1 and CDR2: LGHNA, YNFKEQ. This CDR3 has 14 residues. CDR3 loop: CASSTPGQTYGYTF. CDR3 sequence (DNA): TGTGCCAGCAGCACGCCGGGACAAACCTATGGCTACACCTTC.